Following are 16 T cell receptor beta chains from one sample sequenced in a study of T cell responses to AZD1222 COVID-19 vaccine. Some clones are missing from TCRdb's copy, which holds only in-frame ones; the method was immunoSEQ multiplex PCR. This sample has some 150,000 clones, with about 90% found just once. This material consisted of peripheral blood, taken 28 days after the second AZD1222 dose. These receptors were collected from an adult who received the AZD1222 COVID-19 vaccine.

The genes are TRBV7-2 and TRBJ1-1, with TRBD1 as a possible D gene (6 bases). In germline, CDR1 is SGHTA, CDR2 FQGNSA. This CDR3 has 15 residues. The V gene lost 2 bases and the J gene lost 0 bases, with 10 bases spanning the gap. The CDR3 sequence is CASSLTGSMNTEAFF. The CDR3 DNA reads TGTGCCAGCAGCTTAACAGGGAGTATGAACACTGAAGCTTTCTTT.

Only a few counts were recorded for this clone. The gene calls are TRBV5-6 and TRBJ1-2; the match to TRBD1 covers 7 bases. The CDR3 sequence is 14 residues long. In germline, CDR1 is SGHDT, CDR2 YYEEEE. V dropped 2 bases and J dropped 7; count of bases not matched to a gene: 8. The CDR3 reads CASSLTNRGGGYTF. CDR3 in DNA: TGTGCCAGCAGCTTAACTAACAGGGGTGGTGGCTACACCTTC.

V is TRBV5-4 and J is TRBJ2-1, with a tentative D call TRBD1 (5 bases). V lost 1 base, J lost 4 bases, and 6 bases lay in between. The CDR3 length is 13 residues. CDR1 and CDR2 from the germline V gene are SGHNT and YYREEE (reference sequence). The CDR3 coding sequence is TGTGCCAGCAGCTTGCAGGGATACAATGAGCAGTTCTTC. This sequence encodes CASSLQGYNEQFF.

This chain connects TRBV28 to TRBJ1-1; TRBD1 is a possible D gene (5 bases). Germline CDR1 and CDR2: MDHEN and SYDVKM. The germline V and J ends were trimmed by 9 bases and 1 base, with 18 bases remaining between them. This CDR3 has 15 amino acids. The chain's CDR3 is CASRLAGTGNTEAFF. CDR3 DNA sequence: TGTGCCAGTAGGTTAGCCGGGACGGGGAACACTGAAGCTTTCTTT.

V is TRBV19 and J is TRBJ1-1; no reliable D call. CDR1 is LNHDA, CDR2 SQIVND, per germline (reference sequence). CDR3 length: 14 residues. Trimming removed 5 bases from V and 0 bases from J, with 10 bases in between. CDR3 nucleotide sequence: TGTGCCAGTAGTCTCAGCATTCTGAACACTGAAGCTTTCTTT. This gives the protein CASSLSILNTEAFF.

The genes are TRBV3-1 (or the pseudogene TRBV3-2) and TRBJ2-2; 13 bases map to TRBD2. Germline V CDR1 and CDR2: LGHDT, YNNKEL (reference sequence). Trimming at V came to 0 bases and at J to 5 bases, leaving 24 bases not matched to a gene. The CDR3 consists of 24 residues. The chain's CDR3 is CASSQDLEQIVCRTSGSLTGELFF. In DNA, the CDR3 is TGTGCCAGCAGCCAAGATCTGGAGCAGATAGTATGCAGGACTAGCGGGAGTTTAACCGGGGAGCTGTTTTTT.

The gene calls are TRBV7-2 and TRBJ2-7; D gene unclear. With 0 bases removed from V and 1 base from J, the gap between germline ends came to 7 bases. Germline CDR1 reads SGHTA; CDR2 reads FQGNSA. This CDR3 comprises 14 residues. The CDR3 reads CASSLAWRSYEQYF. CDR3 nucleotide sequence: TGTGCCAGCAGCTTAGCTTGGCGGTCCTACGAGCAGTACTTC.

This chain uses TRBV19 with TRBJ1-6; the D is unclear. Deletions cut 7 bases from V and 7 bases from J, with 8 bases between. Germline lookup yields CDR1 LNHDA and CDR2 SQIVND (reference sequence). This CDR3 comprises 12 residues. The CDR3 DNA is TGTGCCAGTACGACCGCGAATTCACCCCTCCACTTT. Translation: CASTTANSPLHF.

This chain connects TRBV27 to TRBJ1-6; no reliable D call. Per germline, CDR1 MNHEY and CDR2 SMNVEV (reference sequence). V was pared by 6 bases and J by 9 bases, with 12 bases between. This CDR3 contains 13 residues. The CDR3 protein is CASRSIGGSPLHF. In DNA, the CDR3 is TGTGCCAGCAGGTCGATCGGTGGTTCACCCCTCCACTTT.

The CDR3 DNA reads TGTGCCAGCAGCTTAGCGCCGGTGCTAGCGGGAGTGAATGAGCAGTTCTTC. Translated: CASSLAPVLAGVNEQFF. The chain combines TRBV7-8 with TRBJ2-1; 10 nucleotides align to TRBD2. CDR1 and CDR2 from the germline V gene are SGHVS and FQNEAQ. The CDR3 is 17 residues long. Trimming removed 0 bases from V and 7 bases from J; junction bases left unmatched: 9.

J is TRBJ1-5 and V is TRBV10-3, with D tentatively TRBD1 (5 bases). Germline CDR1 is ENHRY and CDR2 is SYGVKD. The CDR3 extends over 15 amino acids. Between the trimmed V and J ends, which lost 6 bases and 4 bases, there was a span of 16 bases. The DNA of the CDR3 is TGTGCCATCAGGGGGGACGGTGGTTTTAATCAGCCCCAGCATTTT. Its translation: CAIRGDGGFNQPQHF.

The chain has TRBV6-6 and TRBJ2-1; D is undetermined. V gave up 5 bases and J gave up 8 bases, with 7 bases separating them. Per germline, CDR1 MNHNY and CDR2 SVGAGI (reference sequence). The CDR3 is 11 amino acids. CDR3 sequence (DNA): TGTGCCAGCAGTGCAAAGGATGAGCAGTTCTTC. Translation gives CASSAKDEQFF.

V gene TRBV7-3 combines with J gene TRBJ2-1; either TRBD1 or TRBD2 may supply D (5 bases each). This CDR3 has 16 amino acids. The V end lost 6 bases, the J end lost 8 bases, and 23 bases lay between the germline ends. The germline V gene encodes CDR1 SGHTA and CDR2 FQGTGA. CDR3 DNA sequence: TGTGCCAGCAGTCGGCGTTCGGGGCTCGGGACCGATGAGCAGTTCTTC. Amino acids: CASSRRSGLGTDEQFF.

V and J are TRBV3-1 (or the pseudogene TRBV3-2) and TRBJ2-7, with TRBD1 matching over 7 bases. Unmatched junction bases numbered 17, after V lost 5 bases and J lost 10 bases. There are 15 residues in the CDR3. From germline, CDR1 is LGHDT and CDR2 YNNKEL (reference sequence). The CDR3 region has the DNA TGTGCCAGCAGCTGGGAGACAGGGCCCTCGGTAGAACAGTACTTC. Encoded protein: CASSWETGPSVEQYF.

The rearrangement links TRBV7-9 to TRBJ1-3; no reliable D call. Trimming shortened V by 4 bases and J by 2 bases, and 3 bases separated the two germline ends. The germline CDR1 and CDR2 sequences are SEHNR and FQNEAQ (reference sequence). This CDR3 spans 12 amino acids. DNA for the CDR3: TGTGCCAGCAGCTCTACTGGAAACACCATATATTTT. It is translated as CASSSTGNTIYF.

This clone appeared a single time. The V gene is TRBV15, the J gene TRBJ1-1, with TRBD1 as a possible D gene (6 bases). V was pared by 0 bases and J by 0 bases, with 11 bases between. The CDR3 runs to 16 residues. The germline V gene encodes CDR1 LNHNV and CDR2 YYDKDF (reference sequence). This CDR3 is CATSREGGRMNTEAFF. The CDR3 DNA sequence: TGTGCCACCAGCAGAGAAGGGGGGAGGATGAACACTGAAGCTTTCTTT.